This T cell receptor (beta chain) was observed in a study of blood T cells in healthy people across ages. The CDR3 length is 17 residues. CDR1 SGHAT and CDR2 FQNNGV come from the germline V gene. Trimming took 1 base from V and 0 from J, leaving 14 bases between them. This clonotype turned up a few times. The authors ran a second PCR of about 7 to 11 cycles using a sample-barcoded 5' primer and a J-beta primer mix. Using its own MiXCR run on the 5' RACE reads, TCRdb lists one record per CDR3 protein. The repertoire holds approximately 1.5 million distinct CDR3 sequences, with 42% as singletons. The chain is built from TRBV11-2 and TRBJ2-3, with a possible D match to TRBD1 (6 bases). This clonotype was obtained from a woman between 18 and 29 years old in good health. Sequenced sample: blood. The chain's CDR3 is CASSLGPQGTSTDTQYF. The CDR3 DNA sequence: TGTGCCAGCAGCTTAGGTCCACAGGGAACTAGCACAGATACGCAGTATTTT.